Sequencing of this T cell receptor (beta chain) was carried out in a study of glioma-infiltrating T cells. Broader study findings: Tissue and blood shared very few CDR3 sequences.

Trimming removed 0 bases from V and 4 bases from J, with 15 bases in between. Germline CDR1 and CDR2: SQVTM and ANQGSEA. This CDR3 is 15 amino acids long. The iRepertoire nested amplicon-rescue multiplex PCR amplified TCR alpha and beta CDR3s from RNA. TCRdb re-called the multiplex PCR reads through MiXCR, storing one row per CDR3 protein. The sample shows approximately 100,000 distinct CDR3 sequences, approximately 26% of them seen only once. This clonotype was observed many times. Its antigen is not known. The J gene is TRBJ1-1, the V gene TRBV29-1; possibly TRBD1 for D (6 bases). Material: glioma tissue, nonneoplastic brain tissue, or PBMCs (not recorded which). This TCR derives from a human donor with low-grade glioma or glioblastoma, undergoing nonglioma brain surgery, or in good health (not recorded which). The CDR3 loop is CSVEDLRPGATEAFF. For the CDR3, the DNA is TGCAGCGTTGAAGATCTTAGGCCAGGGGCCACTGAAGCTTTCTTT.